This TCR beta chain emerged from a study of T cell responses to AZD1222 COVID-19 vaccine. Findings and caveats of the study: Baseline seropositives among AZD1222 recipients totaled only 6 or 7. Donors were mostly white British, more females; clonal diversity possibly underestimated. Spike-spanning, vaccine-associated CD4 TCRs were dominant at 160-218 and 743-854.

Points on this clone: Its antigen remains unidentified.

V was clipped by 4 bases and J by 0 bases, with 4 bases between them. The V gene's germline CDR1 is MNHEY and CDR2 SVGAGI. The CDR3 has 14 amino acids. Here immunoSEQ multiplex PCR was the method, and the copy in TCRdb shows in-frame clones only, minus some. The table lists some 100,000 clones, roughly 92% of them singletons. The chain employs TRBV6-5 and TRBJ1-6; no clear D. The sequencing here drew on peripheral blood, taken on day 0 of AZD1222 vaccination. The source is an adult in good health. The chain's CDR3 is CASSFSSYNSPLHF. As DNA, the CDR3 is TGTGCCAGCAGTTTTAGCTCCTATAATTCACCCCTCCACTTT.